The 20 T cell receptor beta chains below were found in one sample sequenced in a study of shared clonotypes between healthy human individuals. TCRdb keeps only in-frame clones here, not all; method: immunoSEQ multiplex PCR. This table has some 530,000 clones, 70% to 80% appearing once. Sequencing was done on a sample of PBMCs. The origin of the receptors is a middle-aged woman in good health. Some clones in this sample may be carry-over from other donors' samples.

Note on this clone: In the same sample, other DNA sequences code for this CDR3. J is TRBJ2-7 and V is TRBV5-8, with 14 bases fitting TRBD2. This CDR3 region has 15 residues. Germline CDR1 reads SGHTS; CDR2 reads YDEGEE. J was trimmed by 4 bases and V by 4 bases; bases with no gene match: 4. The CDR3 DNA follows: TGTGCCAGCAGCCTAGGGACTAGCGGGAGTTACGAGCAGTACTTC. Protein: CASSLGTSGSYEQYF.

This sequence joins TRBV30 and TRBJ2-7, with TRBD2 identical over 12 bases. Germline V gene sequence: CDR1 GTSNPN, CDR2 SVGIG (reference sequence). With 4 bases clipped from V and 4 bases from J, the junction kept 5 bases outside the gene matches. The CDR3 sequence is 14 residues long. CDR3 sequence (DNA): TGTGCCTGGAATAGACTAGCGGGAGTATACGAGCAGTACTTC. Translated: CAWNRLAGVYEQYF.

V usage is TRBV6-6 and J usage is TRBJ1-4; tentative D call: TRBD1 (6 bases). Germline CDR1 and CDR2: MNHNY and SVGAGI (reference sequence). The CDR3 consists of 15 residues. Between the trimmed V and J ends, which lost 0 bases and 8 bases, there was a span of 13 bases. CDR3 DNA sequence: TGTGCCAGCAGTTACTCGACAGGATCTCGGGAAAAACTGTTTTTT. This translates into CASSYSTGSREKLFF.

This clone appeared once. The chain employs TRBV9 and TRBJ2-1; possibly TRBD1 for D (7 bases). V lost 6 bases and J lost 7, with 20 bases in between. CDR3 length: 15 residues. Germline values: CDR1 SGDLS, CDR2 YYNGEE. CDR3 sequence: CASTEGASGRNEQFF. In nucleotides, the CDR3 is TGTGCCAGCACGGAGGGGGCGAGCGGGCGGAATGAGCAGTTCTTC.

The J gene is TRBJ2-7, the V gene TRBV7-9; D is ambiguous. The ends were cut back, 2 bases at V and 2 bases at J, with 19 bases in the middle. This CDR3 contains 17 residues. CDR1 is SEHNR and CDR2 is FQNEAQ in the germline V gene (reference sequence). The CDR3 DNA sequence: TGTGCCAGCAGCTTATTCGACGCAGGCCCGGCGACCTACGAGCAGTACTTC. Translating it yields CASSLFDAGPATYEQYF.

This sequence joins TRBV28 and TRBJ2-1; TRBD1 aligns across 7 bases. Germline lookup yields CDR1 MDHEN and CDR2 SYDVKM. The CDR3 runs to 13 residues. Trimming at V came to 6 bases and at J to 4 bases, leaving 3 bases not matched to a gene. CDR3 DNA sequence: TGTGCCAGCAGCCCGACAGGGTACAATGAGCAGTTCTTC. It encodes CASSPTGYNEQFF.

The J gene is TRBJ1-1, the V gene TRBV19; D unresolved. V shed 2 bases and J shed 3 bases, with 7 bases lying between them. The CDR3 is 13 residues long. The germline V gene has CDR1 LNHDA and CDR2 SQIVND (reference sequence). The CDR3 nucleotides are TGTGCCAGTAGTATACGGGTCCACACTGAAGCTTTCTTT. This gives the protein CASSIRVHTEAFF.

V and J are TRBV11-2 and TRBJ2-1, with D perhaps given as TRBD1 or TRBD2 (6 bases each). The ends were cut back, 5 bases at V and 3 bases at J, with 11 bases in the middle. The CDR3 sequence is 14 residues long. The germline gives CDR1 SGHAT, CDR2 FQNNGV. CDR3 residues: CASSPGGGYNEQFF. CDR3 nucleotides: TGTGCCAGCAGCCCCGGGGGCGGCTACAATGAGCAGTTCTTC.

The CDR3 spells CASRGRLSNEQFF. DNA of the CDR3: TGTGCCAGCAGGGGTAGGCTGTCGAATGAGCAGTTCTTC. The chain carries TRBV27 and TRBJ2-1; D not resolved. In germline, CDR1 is MNHEY, CDR2 SMNVEV (reference sequence). V lost 6 bases and J lost 7, with 13 bases in between. The CDR3 is 13 residues long.

This CDR3 is CASSHRDRGTNTEAFF. The CDR3 DNA reads as TGCGCCAGCAGCCACCGGGACAGGGGCACGAACACTGAAGCTTTCTTT. The chain links TRBV4-1 to TRBJ1-1; 10 bases are a match to TRBD1. The V gene end was trimmed by 3 bases and the J gene end by 1 base; junction bases not matched to a gene: 5. The V gene's germline CDR1 is MGHRA and CDR2 YSYEKL. This CDR3 region has 16 residues.

On this clone itself: The sample has other DNA sequences that encode this CDR3 too. The rearrangement uses TRBV28 and TRBJ1-2, with a tentative D call TRBD1 (6 bases). This CDR3 region has 14 residues. V dropped 3 bases and J dropped 2 bases, with 10 bases sitting between them. Germline V gives CDR1 MDHEN, CDR2 SYDVKM. The CDR3 coding sequence is TGTGCCAGCAGTTTGGGGGGCCAGAACTATGGCTACACCTTC. This gives the protein CASSLGGQNYGYTF.

The genes are TRBV27 and TRBJ2-3, with 9 bases identical to TRBD2. The V gene's germline CDR1 is MNHEY and CDR2 SMNVEV (reference sequence). The CDR3 is made up of 15 amino acids. V gave up 5 bases and J gave up 5 bases; unmatched junction bases: 8. This CDR3 reads CASSSPSGTIDTQYF. Here the CDR3 DNA reads TGTGCCAGCAGTAGCCCTAGCGGGACCATAGATACGCAGTATTTT.

The chain recombines TRBV11-2 with TRBJ2-7; TRBD2 is a possible D gene (6 bases). This CDR3 is built from 14 residues. V dropped 5 bases and J dropped 5 bases, with 16 bases sitting between them. Germline V CDR1 and CDR2: SGHAT, FQNNGV. The CDR3 is CASSPRGIKDEQYF. For the CDR3, the DNA is TGTGCCAGCAGCCCCCGCGGGATTAAGGACGAGCAGTACTTC.

V and J are TRBV5-4 and TRBJ1-2; possibly TRBD1 for D (5 bases). The CDR3 is 13 amino acids. The V gene lost 4 bases and the J gene lost 2 bases, with 9 bases spanning the gap. Germline assignment: CDR1 SGHNT and CDR2 YYREEE (reference sequence). DNA of the CDR3: TGTGCCAGCAGCGGACATATAAACTATGGCTACACCTTC. Translated: CASSGHINYGYTF. The full variable domain, its missing parts supplied by reference TRBV5-4 and TRBJ1-2, is ETGVTQSPTHLIKTRGQQVTLRCSSQSGHNTVSWYQQALGQGPQFIFQYYREEENGRGNFPPRFSGLQFPNYSSELNVNALELDDSALYLCASSGHINYGYTFGSGTRLTVV.

On this clone itself: This specimen includes other DNA sequences encoding the same CDR3. The chain has TRBV4-2 and TRBJ1-4; the D is unclear. The DNA matches TRBJ2-2 better at its end, which makes the J call doubtful. Germline CDR1 reads LGHNA; CDR2 reads YNFKEQ. The CDR3 totals 12 residues. CDR3 residues: CASSGPRMELFF. CDR3 nucleotide sequence: TGTGCCAGCAGCGGTCCTCGTATGGAGCTGTTTTTT.

The chain joins TRBV18 to TRBJ2-7; tentatively, D is TRBD1 (5 bases). The CDR3 totals 14 residues. The germline V gene encodes CDR1 KGHSH and CDR2 LQKENI. Trimming pared 6 bases from V and 0 bases from J, leaving 12 bases between. Here the CDR3 reads CASSPQGDSYEQYF. Written as DNA, the CDR3 is TGTGCCAGCTCCCCCCAAGGGGACTCCTACGAGCAGTACTTC.

The J gene is TRBJ1-5, the V gene TRBV5-6, with a weak D call TRBD1 (6 bases). The ends were cut back, 1 base at V and 5 bases at J, with 16 bases in the middle. This CDR3 spans 16 amino acids. Germline V gene sequence: CDR1 SGHDT, CDR2 YYEEEE. CDR3 amino acids: CASSLSARGGDQPQHF. The CDR3 DNA follows: TGTGCCAGCAGCTTGTCGGCCAGGGGAGGTGATCAGCCCCAGCATTTT.

The chain joins TRBV30 to TRBJ2-5; 8 positions match TRBD1. This CDR3 comprises 13 residues. The V gene end was trimmed by 2 bases and the J gene end by 4 bases; junction bases not matched to a gene: 3. Germline V lookup: CDR1 GTSNPN, CDR2 SVGIG (reference sequence). The CDR3 reads CAWSMTGAETQYF. CDR3 bases: TGTGCCTGGAGTATGACAGGGGCAGAGACCCAGTACTTC. Together with reference TRBV30 and TRBJ2-5, the CDR3 gives the full variable domain: SQTIHQWPATLVQPVGSPLSLECTVEGTSNPNLYWYRQAAGRGLQLLFYSVGIGQISSEVPQNLSASRPQDRQFILSSKKLLLSDSGFYLCAWSMTGAETQYFGPGTRLLVL.

The rearrangement links TRBV4-2 to TRBJ2-1; 7 bases are shared with TRBD1. Trimming cost V 0 bases and J 4 bases; bases outside gene matches: 9. CDR3 length: 17 residues. Germline CDR1 is LGHNA and CDR2 is YNFKEQ. The CDR3 DNA reads TGTGCCAGCAGCCAAGATTCAGGGGGAGCCCCTTACAATGAGCAGTTCTTC. Its translation is CASSQDSGGAPYNEQFF.

The gene calls are TRBV28 and TRBJ2-7; D unclear. Trimming shortened V by 5 bases and J by 2 bases, and 10 bases separated the two germline ends. The CDR3 loop spans 13 amino acids. Germline V CDR1 and CDR2: MDHEN, SYDVKM. The CDR3 DNA sequence: TGTGCCAGCAGTCCCTCTCCCACCTACGAGCAGTACTTC. Amino acid sequence: CASSPSPTYEQYF.